This TCR beta chain was observed in a study of blood T cell repertoires in COVID-19. About the research overall: Acute and convalescent COVID-19 specimens originated in the United States, Italy and Spain. Nucleic acid was either cDNA or gDNA, and it came from T cells, B-cell-depleted T cells, or PBMCs.

In the authors' workflow: Estimated nucleated cell counts came from reference gene primer amplification. Clones were sequenced by immunoSEQ multiplex PCR, and TCRdb holds only the in-frame ones, with some missing. V, J and clone size were drawn from that table, and D and trimming were deduced from the DNA. The sample carries a few hundred thousand clones, approximately 82% recorded once. V shed 5 bases, J shed 5 bases, and the junction held 6 bases outside the gene matches. The CDR3 is made up of 13 amino acids. The V gene's germline CDR1 is SGHTA and CDR2 FQGNSA. The source of this sequence is a man younger than 45 who had recovered from COVID-19. Specimen: peripheral blood. The chain links TRBV7-2 to TRBJ2-7; TRBD2 matches at 7 bases. CDR3 nucleotides: TGTGCCAGCAGCCCAAGCGGGGTAAACGAGCAGTACTTC. It yields the protein CASSPSGVNEQYF.